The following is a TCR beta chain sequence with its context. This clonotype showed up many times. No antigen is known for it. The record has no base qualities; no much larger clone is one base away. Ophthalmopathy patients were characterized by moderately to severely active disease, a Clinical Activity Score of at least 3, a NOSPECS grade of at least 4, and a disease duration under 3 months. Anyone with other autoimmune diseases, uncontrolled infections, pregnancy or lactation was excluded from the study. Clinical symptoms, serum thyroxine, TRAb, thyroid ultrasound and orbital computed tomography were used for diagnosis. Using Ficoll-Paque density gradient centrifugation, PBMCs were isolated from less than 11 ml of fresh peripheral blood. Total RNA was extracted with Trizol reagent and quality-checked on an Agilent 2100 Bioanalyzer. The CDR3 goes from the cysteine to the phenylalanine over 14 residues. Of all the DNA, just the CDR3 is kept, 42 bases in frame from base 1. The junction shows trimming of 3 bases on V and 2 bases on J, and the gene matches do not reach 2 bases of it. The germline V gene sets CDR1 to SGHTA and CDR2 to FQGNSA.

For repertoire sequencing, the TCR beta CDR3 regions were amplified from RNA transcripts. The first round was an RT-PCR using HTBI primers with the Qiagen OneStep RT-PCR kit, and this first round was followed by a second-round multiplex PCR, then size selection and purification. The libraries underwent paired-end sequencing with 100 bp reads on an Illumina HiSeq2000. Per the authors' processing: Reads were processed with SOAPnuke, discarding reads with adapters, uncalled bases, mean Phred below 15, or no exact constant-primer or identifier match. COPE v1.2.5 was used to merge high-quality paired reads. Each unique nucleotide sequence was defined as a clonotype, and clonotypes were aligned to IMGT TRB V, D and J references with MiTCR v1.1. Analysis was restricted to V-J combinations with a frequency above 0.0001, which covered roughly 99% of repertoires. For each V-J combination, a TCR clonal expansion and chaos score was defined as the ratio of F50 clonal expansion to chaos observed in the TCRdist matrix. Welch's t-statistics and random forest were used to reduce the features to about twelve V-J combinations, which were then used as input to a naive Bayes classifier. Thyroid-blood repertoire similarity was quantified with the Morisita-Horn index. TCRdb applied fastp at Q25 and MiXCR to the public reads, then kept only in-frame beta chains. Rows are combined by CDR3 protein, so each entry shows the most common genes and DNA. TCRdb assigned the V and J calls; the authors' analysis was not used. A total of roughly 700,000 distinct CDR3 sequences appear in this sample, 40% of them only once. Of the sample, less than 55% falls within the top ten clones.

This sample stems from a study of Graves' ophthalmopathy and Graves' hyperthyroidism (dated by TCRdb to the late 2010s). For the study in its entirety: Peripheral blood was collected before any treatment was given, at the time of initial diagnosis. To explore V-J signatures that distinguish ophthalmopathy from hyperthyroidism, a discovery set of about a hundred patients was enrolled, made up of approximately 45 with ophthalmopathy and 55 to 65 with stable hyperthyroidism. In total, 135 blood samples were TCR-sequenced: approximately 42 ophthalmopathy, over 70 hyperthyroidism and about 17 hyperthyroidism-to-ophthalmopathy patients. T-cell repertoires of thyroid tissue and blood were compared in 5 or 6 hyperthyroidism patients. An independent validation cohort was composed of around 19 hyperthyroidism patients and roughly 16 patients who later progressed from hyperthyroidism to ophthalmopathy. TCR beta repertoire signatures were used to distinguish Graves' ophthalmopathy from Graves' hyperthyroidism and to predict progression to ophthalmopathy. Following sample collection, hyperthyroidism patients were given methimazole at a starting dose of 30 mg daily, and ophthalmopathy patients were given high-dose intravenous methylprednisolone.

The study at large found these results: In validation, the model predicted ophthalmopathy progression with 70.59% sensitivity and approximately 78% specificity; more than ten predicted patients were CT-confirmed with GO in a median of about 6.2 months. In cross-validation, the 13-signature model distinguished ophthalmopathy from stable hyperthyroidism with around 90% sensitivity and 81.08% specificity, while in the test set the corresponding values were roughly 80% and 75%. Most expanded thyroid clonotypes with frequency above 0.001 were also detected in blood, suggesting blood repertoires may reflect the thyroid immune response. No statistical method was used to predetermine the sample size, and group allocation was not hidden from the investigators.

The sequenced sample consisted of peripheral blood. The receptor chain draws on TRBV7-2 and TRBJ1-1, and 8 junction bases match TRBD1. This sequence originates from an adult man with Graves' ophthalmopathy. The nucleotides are TGTGCCAGCAGCTTGGACAGGGACAACACTGAAGCTTTCTTT. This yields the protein CASSLDRDNTEAFF.